A single sample is the source of the 2 T cell receptor beta chains below, sequenced in a study of regulatory T cells in long-lasting Graves disease. Time point of the sample: newly diagnosed GD, antithyroid drugs for less than 3 months. The TCR library used RNA extracted from PBMCs. CDR3-region Arm-PCR and iRepertoire HTBI primers produced the TCR beta libraries. One entry per CDR3 protein results from TCRdb running MiXCR on the multiplex PCR reads. The sample yields some 250,000 distinct CDR3 sequences, 20% seen once. This sample comprised peripheral blood mononuclear cells (PBMCs), obtained at new diagnosis, from a patient treated with antithyroid drugs. The origin of the receptors is a female donor with Graves disease.

This clonotype was observed a few times. A much larger clone sits a single nucleotide away, making a read error possible. The CDR3 spells CASDGRSTEAFF. The CDR3 bases are TGTGCCAGCGACGGGAGGAGCACTGAAGCTTTCTTT. The chain couples TRBV2 to TRBJ1-1; D ambiguous. V was cut by 8 bases and J by 4 bases, with 11 bases left in between. The CDR3 is 12 amino acids. Germline CDR1 reads SNHLY; CDR2 reads FYNNEI.

The sample holds a few counts of this clonotype. A clone one base away is much larger, so this may be a read error. This chain links TRBV12-3 or TRBV12-4 with TRBJ2-1, with 8 bases identical to TRBD1. This CDR3 has 15 amino acids. After removal of 2 bases from V and 9 bases from J, the junction contained 9 bases not matched to a gene. CDR3 sequence reads: CASSLFPGQGSEQFF. The CDR3 region has the DNA TGTGCCAGCAGTTTATTTCCAGGACAGGGTAGTGAGCAGTTCTTC.